The clone carrying this T cell receptor (beta chain) was counted a few times. Antigen specificity is unknown. The entry originates in a study of T-cell memory formation after mild COVID-19. Via MiXCR, TCRdb re-called the 5' RACE reads, giving one row per CDR3 protein. The table lists around 300,000 distinct CDR3 sequences, roughly 13% of them singletons. Study-level results: The authors did not confirm SARS-CoV-2 specificity of second-wave clones peaking day 37.

This CDR3 spans 13 amino acids. Per germline, CDR1 SGDLS and CDR2 YYNGEE. The V and J ends lost 3 bases and 11 bases, in that order; junction bases with no gene match: 10. Material: PBMCs or a T cell subset sorted from them (not recorded which). V gene TRBV9 combines with J gene TRBJ1-1; 7 bases match TRBD1. The TCR comes from a man aged 18 to 30 who had mild COVID-19 (a few samples of this study predate the infection). Cell type and time point are not known. The CDR3 loop is CASSAYRGQRAFF. Here the CDR3 DNA reads TGTGCCAGCAGCGCGTATCGGGGACAGAGGGCTTTCTTT.